A single sample is the source of the 10 T cell receptor beta chains below, sequenced in a study of blood T cell repertoires in COVID-19 (dated by TCRdb to the early 2020s). The library was made by the immunoSEQ multiplex PCR assay. TCRdb's version of the immuneACCESS table is confined to in-frame rearrangements and falls short of the full clone set. An unresolved V gene accounts for under half of the shortfall where checked; the remainder is of unknown origin. The sample has approximately 120,000 clones on record, about 88% of them singletons. The ten top clones hold over 1.5% of the sample. Material: peripheral blood. The receptors shown here come from a human donor in a cohort sampled during active COVID-19.

The chain joins TRBV18 to TRBJ2-7; 7 nucleotides align to TRBD1. The CDR3 runs to 13 residues. With 6 bases clipped from V and 3 bases from J, the junction kept 5 bases outside the gene matches. Germline lookup yields CDR1 KGHSH and CDR2 LQKENI. The CDR3 nucleotides read TGTGCCAGCTCGGGACAGTCGAACTACGAGCAGTACTTC. Translating it yields CASSGQSNYEQYF.

The chain employs TRBV7-9 and TRBJ2-7; the match to TRBD1 covers 8 bases. CDR3 length: 14 residues. Trimming took 4 bases from V and 5 from J; bases not matched to a gene: 7. CDR1 and CDR2 (germline): SEHNR, FQNEAQ (reference sequence). The CDR3 nucleotides read TGTGCCAGCAGCTCCACGGACAGGGCCCACGAGCAGTACTTC. As protein: CASSSTDRAHEQYF.

This chain links TRBV7-6 with TRBJ2-2, with 8 bases that match TRBD2. The CDR3 extends over 16 amino acids. From germline, CDR1 is SGHVS and CDR2 FNYEAQ. The V segment lost 4 bases and the J segment 7 bases; nucleotides outside the gene matches: 11. CDR3 bases: TGTGCCAGCAGCTCATTGGGGCGGGGGGCCGTCGGGGAGCTGTTTTTT. As protein: CASSSLGRGAVGELFF.

The chain links TRBV3-1 (or the pseudogene TRBV3-2) to TRBJ1-4; D may be TRBD1 (5 bases). Germline CDR1 LGHDT, CDR2 YNNKEL (reference sequence). The ends were cut back, 0 bases at V and 11 bases at J, with 7 bases in the middle. This CDR3 has 12 amino acids. The CDR3: CASSQDYRKLFF. The CDR3 DNA sequence: TGTGCCAGCAGCCAAGATTACAGGAAACTGTTTTTT.

The J gene is TRBJ2-4, the V gene TRBV2; possible D gene TRBD1, 7 bases. CDR1 SNHLY and CDR2 FYNNEI come from the germline V gene. There are 16 residues in the CDR3. Trimming pared 7 bases from V and 4 bases from J, leaving 20 bases between. CDR3 in amino acids: CASIQGGGVVKNIQYF. CDR3 nucleotides: TGTGCCAGCATTCAAGGGGGCGGGGTGGTAAAAAACATTCAGTACTTC.

This chain links TRBV19 with TRBJ1-1; D remains ambiguous. The V and J ends lost 8 bases and 1 base respectively, with 5 bases between them. The CDR3 runs 11 residues. CDR1 and CDR2 from the germline V gene are LNHDA and SQIVND (reference sequence). CDR3 sequence: CASLRNTEAFF. The CDR3 DNA reads TGTGCCAGTCTCAGGAACACTGAAGCTTTCTTT.

This chain connects TRBV12-3 or TRBV12-4 to TRBJ1-1, with unresolved D. The CDR3 extends over 12 amino acids. The V end was cut by 3 bases, the J end by 8 bases, with 10 bases between. CDR3 in amino acids: CASSFSPREAFF. CDR3 nucleotides: TGTGCCAGCAGTTTCTCCCCCCGGGAAGCTTTCTTT.

The chain has TRBV5-4 and TRBJ2-1; TRBD2 matches 10 bases. The CDR3 spans 12 residues. The V gene end was trimmed by 6 bases and the J gene end by 10 bases; junction bases not matched to a gene: 4. Germline V gene data show CDR1 as SGHNT and CDR2 as YYREEE (reference sequence). The DNA of the CDR3 is TGTGCCAGCAACGTACTAGCGGGAGAGCAGTTCTTC. Translation gives CASNVLAGEQFF. Together with reference TRBV5-4 and TRBJ2-1, the CDR3 gives the full variable domain: ETGVTQSPTHLIKTRGQQVTLRCSSQSGHNTVSWYQQALGQGPQFIFQYYREEENGRGNFPPRFSGLQFPNYSSELNVNALELDDSALYLCASNVLAGEQFFGPGTRLTVL.

CDR3 bases: TGCGCCAGCAGCTTGGGGGGGACAGGGCCGTTTGGCTACACCTTC. Its protein is CASSLGGTGPFGYTF. The chain couples TRBV5-1 to TRBJ1-2; 9 bases fit TRBD1. Unmatched junction bases numbered 7, after V lost 0 bases and J lost 7 bases. The germline V gene has CDR1 SGHRS and CDR2 YFSETQ. The CDR3 runs 15 residues.

The rearrangement joins TRBV24-1 to TRBJ2-5; D possibly corresponds to TRBD1 (5 bases). V lost 2 bases, J lost 1 base, and 10 bases lay in between. This CDR3 has 15 residues. Germline loops: CDR1 KGHDR, CDR2 SFDVKD. The CDR3 DNA is TGTGCCACCAGTGATTCTCAGGGCATCCAAGAGACCCAGTACTTC. Its protein is CATSDSQGIQETQYF.